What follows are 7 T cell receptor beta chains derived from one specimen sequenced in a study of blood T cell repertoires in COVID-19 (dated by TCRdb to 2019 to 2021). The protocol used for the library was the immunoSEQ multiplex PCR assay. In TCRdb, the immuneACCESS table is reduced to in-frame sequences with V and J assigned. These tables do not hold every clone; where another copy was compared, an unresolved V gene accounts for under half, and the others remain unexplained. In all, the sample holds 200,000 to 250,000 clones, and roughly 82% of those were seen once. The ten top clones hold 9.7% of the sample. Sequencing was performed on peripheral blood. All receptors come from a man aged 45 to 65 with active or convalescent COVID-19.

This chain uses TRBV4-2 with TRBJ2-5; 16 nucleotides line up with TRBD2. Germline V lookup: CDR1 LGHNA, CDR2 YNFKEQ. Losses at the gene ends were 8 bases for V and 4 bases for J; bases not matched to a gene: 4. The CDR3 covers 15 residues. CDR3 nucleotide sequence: TGTGCCAGCGGGACTAGCGGGAGGGCCGGAGAGACCCAGTACTTC. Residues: CASGTSGRAGETQYF.

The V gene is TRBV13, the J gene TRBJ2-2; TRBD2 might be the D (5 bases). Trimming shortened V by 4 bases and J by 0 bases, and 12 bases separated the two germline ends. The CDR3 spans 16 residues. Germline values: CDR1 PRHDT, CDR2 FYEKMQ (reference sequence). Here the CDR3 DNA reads TGTGCCAGCAGCTCTGTACTAGGTCCGAACACCGGGGAGCTGTTTTTT. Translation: CASSSVLGPNTGELFF.

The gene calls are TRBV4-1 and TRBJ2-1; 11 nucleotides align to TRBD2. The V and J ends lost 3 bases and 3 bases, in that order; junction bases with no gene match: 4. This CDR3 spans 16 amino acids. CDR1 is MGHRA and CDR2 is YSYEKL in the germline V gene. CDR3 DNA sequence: TGCGCCAGCAGCCATGTCACTAGCGGGAGCTACAATGAGCAGTTCTTC. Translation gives CASSHVTSGSYNEQFF.

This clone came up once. CDR3 loop: CAWRTDRGHTEAFF. CDR3 nucleotide sequence: TGTGCCTGGAGAACGGACAGGGGCCACACTGAAGCTTTCTTT. The J gene is TRBJ1-1, the V gene TRBV30; 9 nucleotides agree with TRBD1. Germline V gene lookup returns CDR1 GTSNPN and CDR2 SVGIG (reference sequence). This CDR3 spans 14 amino acids. With 3 bases clipped from V and 3 bases from J, the junction kept 5 bases outside the gene matches. Based on the CDR3 plus reference TRBV30 and TRBJ1-1, the full variable domain is SQTIHQWPATLVQPVGSPLSLECTVEGTSNPNLYWYRQAAGRGLQLLFYSVGIGQISSEVPQNLSASRPQDRQFILSSKKLLLSDSGFYLCAWRTDRGHTEAFFGQGTRLTVV.

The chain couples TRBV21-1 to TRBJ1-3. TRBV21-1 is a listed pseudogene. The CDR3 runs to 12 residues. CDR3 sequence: CASSGERNTIYF. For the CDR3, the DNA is TGTGCCAGCAGCGGGGAGAGGAACACCATATATTTT.

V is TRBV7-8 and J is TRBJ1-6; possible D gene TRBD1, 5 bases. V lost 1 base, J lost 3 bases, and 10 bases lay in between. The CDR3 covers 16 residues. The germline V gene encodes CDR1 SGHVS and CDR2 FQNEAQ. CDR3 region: CASSLVQGIYNSPLHF. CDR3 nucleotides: TGTGCCAGCAGCTTAGTTCAGGGTATCTATAATTCACCCCTCCACTTT.

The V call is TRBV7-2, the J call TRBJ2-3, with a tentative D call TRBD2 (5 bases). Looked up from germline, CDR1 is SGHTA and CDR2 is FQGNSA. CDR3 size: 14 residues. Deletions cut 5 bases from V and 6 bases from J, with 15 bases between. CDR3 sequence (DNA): TGTGCCAGCAGCACAAACCATGGGGAGGATACGCAGTATTTT. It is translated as CASSTNHGEDTQYF.